This entry describes one TCR beta chain. Its antigen is unknown. These data come from a study of T cell responses to AZD1222 COVID-19 vaccine. At the level of the study: Second doses were pooled across both intervals (about 4 or about 12 weeks).

Clones were sequenced by immunoSEQ multiplex PCR, and TCRdb holds only the in-frame ones, with some missing. The data show about 150,000 clones, with approximately 88% seen just once and under 2.5% held by the top ten. Study outcomes and limitations: No repertoire was sampled before or during the peak T cell response, only after it. Among the donors, most were white British and more were female, and clonal diversity was possibly underestimated. Baseline serology detected seropositivity in only a handful of AZD1222 recipients.

CDR1 is SQVTM and CDR2 is ANQGSEA in the germline V gene. The CDR3 covers 14 residues. V dropped 4 bases and J dropped 7 bases, with 16 bases sitting between them. V and J are TRBV29-1 and TRBJ2-2; perhaps TRBD2 as D (6 bases). The TCR comes from an adult in good health. This material consisted of peripheral blood, taken on day 0 of AZD1222 vaccination. The CDR3 sequence is CSVGGVTGVGELFF. CDR3 nucleotide sequence: TGCAGCGTTGGAGGCGTTACGGGGGTCGGGGAGCTGTTTTTT.